The sequence of this T cell receptor (beta chain) was determined in a study of T cell repertoires in ileal Crohn's disease. Overall study: About half received postoperative treatment, about a dozen with thiopurines and 18 anti-TNF. Findings and caveats of the study: Active smokers at surgery had more clonal expansions than non-smokers. All patients with clonality above 26.8% had endoscopic recurrence.

Trimming took 0 bases from V and 1 from J; bases not matched to a gene: 0. The CDR3 consists of 14 residues. The germline CDR1 and CDR2 sequences are SGHRS and YFSETQ. Each sample's TCRB immunosequencing used roughly 500 nanograms of biopsy DNA. Data came from immunoSEQ multiplex PCR; TCRdb stores just in-frame clones and leaves some out. The table includes thousands of clones, roughly 81% detected once. On this clone itself: What it binds is unknown.

V is TRBV5-1 and J is TRBJ1-1; TRBD1 matches at 7 bases. The sequenced sample was ileal tissue. This clonotype was obtained from an adult with Crohn's disease. The CDR3 sequence: CASSLDRGNTEAFF. For the CDR3, the DNA is TGCGCCAGCAGCTTGGACAGGGGGAACACTGAAGCTTTCTTT.